This T cell receptor (beta chain) was identified in a study of shared clonotypes between healthy human individuals. CDR3 size: 16 residues. The junction had 7 bases not matched to a gene; V was cut back by 5 bases and J by 1 base. The germline CDR1 and CDR2 sequences are SGHAT and FQNNGV. The CD4+ fraction was divided into a CD45RA+ naive subset and a CD45RA-negative memory subset. Study findings and constraints: An anticipated effect of sequencing depth on clonotype sharing among donors was recognized.

TCRdb's table, derived via immunoSEQ multiplex PCR, lists solely in-frame clones and lacks some. The table shows 2,500,000 or so clones, with roughly 92% occurring only once. As concerns this clone: The antigen is undetermined.

The chain carries TRBV11-2 and TRBJ1-2, with TRBD1 matching 10 bases. The receptor was isolated from a man aged 18 to 30 in good health. Some clones in this sample may be carry-over from other donors' samples. Sequencing used naive CD4+ T cells from PBMCs. The subset is: CD45RA+ positively selected. The CDR3 is CASSLLGQGRNYGYTF. The CDR3, as DNA: TGTGCCAGCAGCCTTCTGGGACAGGGGCGTAACTATGGCTACACCTTC.